The clone carrying this TCR beta chain has a handful of counts. The target antigen is unknown. This sample is part of a study of quantifying T cell responses using KT2 cells. Background on the study: TCR alpha and beta constant-region primers primed reverse transcription of RNA.

The study, taken as a whole, reports: KT2 sequence counts showed saturation when very many KT2 cells were spiked in.

The cDNA 3' end received a ligated oligonucleotide with a UMI. An equimolar mix of RC1.1 and RC1.2 primed the beta chain across TRBC1 and TRBC2. TCRdb used MiXCR to reprocess the UMI-ligation and nested PCR reads, holding one entry per CDR3 protein. This sample carries under 35,000 distinct CDR3 sequences, about 7.1% of them seen once, and the ten largest clones take 15% to 18%. V lost 0 bases to trimming and J lost 0 bases, with 11 bases between them. The CDR3 is 16 residues long. CDR1 and CDR2 (germline): DFQATT, SNEGSKA (reference sequence). Sequencing used PBMCs spiked with cells of the T cell clone KT2. This receptor was obtained from a human donor. V and J are TRBV20-1 and TRBJ1-4; no reliable D call. The chain's CDR3 is CSARDLLSATNEKLFF. DNA of the CDR3: TGCAGTGCTAGAGATCTTCTTTCAGCAACTAATGAAAAACTGTTTTTT.